This record concerns one T cell receptor beta chain sequence. The data originate from a study of blood T cell repertoires in COVID-19. Study information: Nucleic acid was either cDNA or gDNA, and it came from T cells, B-cell-depleted T cells, or PBMCs.

J lost 6 bases, V lost 2 bases, and 6 bases had no gene match. CDR1 is MNHEY, CDR2 SVGAGI, per germline. The CDR3 length is 16 residues. The repertoire was sequenced with immunoSEQ multiplex PCR; TCRdb's copy has only in-frame clones and lacks some. The data show about 110,000 clones, with roughly 84% seen just once and 7% to 9% held by the top ten. This TCR came from a woman of 80 years or more with active or convalescent COVID-19. Sequencing was done on a sample of peripheral blood. The chain combines TRBV6-5 with TRBJ2-3; 12 bases align to TRBD2. The CDR3 protein is CASSYGLAGGADTQYF. CDR3 sequence (DNA): TGTGCCAGCAGTTACGGCCTAGCGGGGGGGGCCGATACGCAGTATTTT.